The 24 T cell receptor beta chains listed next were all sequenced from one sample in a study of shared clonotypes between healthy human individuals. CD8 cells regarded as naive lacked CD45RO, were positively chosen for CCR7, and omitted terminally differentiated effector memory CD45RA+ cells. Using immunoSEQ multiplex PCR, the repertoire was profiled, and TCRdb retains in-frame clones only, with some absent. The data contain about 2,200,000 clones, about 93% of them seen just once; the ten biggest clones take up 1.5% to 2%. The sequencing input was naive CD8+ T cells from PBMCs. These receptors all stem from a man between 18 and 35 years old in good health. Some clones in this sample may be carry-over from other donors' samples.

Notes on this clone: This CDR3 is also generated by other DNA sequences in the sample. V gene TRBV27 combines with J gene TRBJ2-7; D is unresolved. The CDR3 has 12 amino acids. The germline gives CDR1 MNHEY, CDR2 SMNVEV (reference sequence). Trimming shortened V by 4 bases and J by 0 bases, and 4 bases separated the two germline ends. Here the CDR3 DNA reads TGTGCCAGCAGTTACGACTCCTACGAGCAGTACTTC. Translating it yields CASSYDSYEQYF.

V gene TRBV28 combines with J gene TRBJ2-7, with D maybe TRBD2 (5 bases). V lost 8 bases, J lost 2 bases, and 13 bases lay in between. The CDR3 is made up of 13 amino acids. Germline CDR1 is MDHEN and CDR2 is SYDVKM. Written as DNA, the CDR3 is TGTGCCAGCGGGGAGCGGCAGACCTACGAGCAGTACTTC. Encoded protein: CASGERQTYEQYF.

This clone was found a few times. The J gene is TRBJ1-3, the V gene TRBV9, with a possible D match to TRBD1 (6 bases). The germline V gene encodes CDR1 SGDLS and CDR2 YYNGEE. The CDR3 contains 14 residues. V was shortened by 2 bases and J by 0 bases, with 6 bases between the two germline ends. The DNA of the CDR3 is TGTGCCAGCAGCGTGGACAGCTCTGGAAACACCATATATTTT. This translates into CASSVDSSGNTIYF.

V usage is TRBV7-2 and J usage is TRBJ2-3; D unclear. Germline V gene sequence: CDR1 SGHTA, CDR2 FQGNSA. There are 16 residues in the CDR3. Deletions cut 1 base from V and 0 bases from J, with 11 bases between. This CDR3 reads CASSLGTVPSTDTQYF. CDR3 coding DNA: TGTGCCAGCAGCTTAGGGACGGTACCAAGCACAGATACGCAGTATTTT.

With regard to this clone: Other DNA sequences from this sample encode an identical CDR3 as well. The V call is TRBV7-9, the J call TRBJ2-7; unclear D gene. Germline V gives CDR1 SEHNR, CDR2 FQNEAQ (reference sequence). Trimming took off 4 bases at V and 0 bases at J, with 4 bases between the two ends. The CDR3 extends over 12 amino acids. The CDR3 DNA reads TGTGCCAGCAGCTCAAACTCCTACGAGCAGTACTTC. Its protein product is CASSSNSYEQYF.

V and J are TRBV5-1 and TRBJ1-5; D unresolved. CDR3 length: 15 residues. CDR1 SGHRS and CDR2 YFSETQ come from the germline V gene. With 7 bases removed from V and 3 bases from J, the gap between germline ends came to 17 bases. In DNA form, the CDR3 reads TGCGCCAGCGGTCCGATGGCGGGCGACAATCAGCCCCAGCATTTT. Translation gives CASGPMAGDNQPQHF.

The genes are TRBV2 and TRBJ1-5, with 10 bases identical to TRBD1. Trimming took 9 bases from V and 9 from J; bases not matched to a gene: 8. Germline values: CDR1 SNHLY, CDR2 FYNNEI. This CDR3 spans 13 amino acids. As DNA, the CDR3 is TGTGCCAGTAAAGGGACAGGGGATCGGCCCCAGCATTTT. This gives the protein CASKGTGDRPQHF. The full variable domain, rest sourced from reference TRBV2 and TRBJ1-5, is EPEVTQTPSHQVTQMGQEVILRCVPISNHLYFYWYRQILGQKVEFLVSFYNNEISEKSEIFDDQFSVERPDGSNFTLKIRSTKLEDSAMYFCASKGTGDRPQHFGDGTRLSIL.

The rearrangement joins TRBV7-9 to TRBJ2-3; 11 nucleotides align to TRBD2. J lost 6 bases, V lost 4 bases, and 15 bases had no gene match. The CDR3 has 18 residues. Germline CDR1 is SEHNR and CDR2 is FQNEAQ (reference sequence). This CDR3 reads CASSSTSGTFPVVDTQYF. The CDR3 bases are TGTGCCAGCAGCTCGACTAGCGGGACATTCCCCGTTGTGGATACGCAGTATTTT.

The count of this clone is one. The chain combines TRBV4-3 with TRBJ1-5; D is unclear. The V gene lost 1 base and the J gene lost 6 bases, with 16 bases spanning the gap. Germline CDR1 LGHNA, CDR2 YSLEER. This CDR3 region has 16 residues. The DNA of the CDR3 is TGCGCCAGCAGCCAAGTTCTCGGGGTCGGGGTTCAGCCCCAGCATTTT. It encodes CASSQVLGVGVQPQHF.

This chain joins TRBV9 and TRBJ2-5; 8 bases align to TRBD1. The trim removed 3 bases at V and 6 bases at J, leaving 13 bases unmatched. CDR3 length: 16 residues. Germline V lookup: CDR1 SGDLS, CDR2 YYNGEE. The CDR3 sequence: CASSEGEGQGGKTQYF. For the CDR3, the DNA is TGTGCCAGCAGCGAGGGAGAAGGACAGGGTGGAAAGACCCAGTACTTC. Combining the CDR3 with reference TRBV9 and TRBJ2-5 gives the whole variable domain DSGVTQTPKHLITATGQRVTLRCSPRSGDLSVYWYQQSLDQGLQFLIQYYNGEERAKGNILERFSAQQFPDLHSELNLSSLELGDSALYFCASSEGEGQGGKTQYFGPGTRLLVL.

This CDR3 reads CASSVRGGRGPYGYTF. CDR3 DNA sequence: TGTGCCAGCAGTGTCCGGGGGGGCAGGGGTCCGTATGGCTACACCTTC. The chain is built from TRBV28 and TRBJ1-2, with D perhaps matching TRBD1 (6 bases). Per germline, CDR1 MDHEN and CDR2 SYDVKM. The CDR3 contains 16 residues. Between the trimmed V and J ends, which lost 5 bases and 5 bases, there was a span of 21 bases.

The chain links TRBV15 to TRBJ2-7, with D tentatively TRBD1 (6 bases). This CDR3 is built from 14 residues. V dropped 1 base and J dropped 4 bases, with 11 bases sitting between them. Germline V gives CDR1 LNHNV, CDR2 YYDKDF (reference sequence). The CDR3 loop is CATSRVQGRYEQYF. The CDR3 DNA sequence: TGTGCCACCAGCAGAGTACAGGGAAGGTACGAGCAGTACTTC.

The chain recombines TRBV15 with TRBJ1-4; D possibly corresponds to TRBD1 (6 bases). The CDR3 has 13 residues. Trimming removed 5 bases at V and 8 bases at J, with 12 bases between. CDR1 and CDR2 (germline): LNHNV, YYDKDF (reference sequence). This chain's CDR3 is CATSGGSDEKLFF. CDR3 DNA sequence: TGTGCCACCAGCGGGGGCAGTGACGAAAAACTGTTTTTT.

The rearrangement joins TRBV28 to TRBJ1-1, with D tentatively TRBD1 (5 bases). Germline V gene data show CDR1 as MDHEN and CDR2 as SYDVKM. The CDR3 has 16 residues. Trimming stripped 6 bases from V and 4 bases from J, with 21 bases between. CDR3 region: CASRNPILGTSTEAFF. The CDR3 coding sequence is TGTGCCAGCAGGAATCCTATCCTAGGGACGAGCACTGAAGCTTTCTTT.

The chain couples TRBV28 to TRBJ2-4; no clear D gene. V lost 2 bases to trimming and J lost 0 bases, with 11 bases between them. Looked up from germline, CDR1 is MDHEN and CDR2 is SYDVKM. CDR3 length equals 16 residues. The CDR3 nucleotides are TGTGCCAGCAGTTTAGAAAGGTACCTAGCCAAAAACATTCAGTACTTC. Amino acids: CASSLERYLAKNIQYF.

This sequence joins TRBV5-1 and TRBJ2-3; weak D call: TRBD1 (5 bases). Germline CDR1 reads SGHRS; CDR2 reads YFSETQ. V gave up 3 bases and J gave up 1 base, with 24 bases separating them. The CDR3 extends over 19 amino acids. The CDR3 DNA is TGCGCCAGCAGCTCAACCCAGGGTTTCGGATCCTTTGGCACAGATACGCAGTATTTT. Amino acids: CASSSTQGFGSFGTDTQYF.

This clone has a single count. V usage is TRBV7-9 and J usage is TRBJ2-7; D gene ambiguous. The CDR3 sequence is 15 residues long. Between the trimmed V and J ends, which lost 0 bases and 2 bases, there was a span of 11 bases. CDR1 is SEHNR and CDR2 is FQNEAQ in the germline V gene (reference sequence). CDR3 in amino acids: CASSLAQNLTYEQYF. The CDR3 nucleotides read TGTGCCAGCAGCTTAGCCCAGAACCTAACCTACGAGCAGTACTTC.

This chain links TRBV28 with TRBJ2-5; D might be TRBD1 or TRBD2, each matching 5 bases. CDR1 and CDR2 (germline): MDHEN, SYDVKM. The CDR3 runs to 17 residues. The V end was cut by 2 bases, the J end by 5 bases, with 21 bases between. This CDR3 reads CASSLRSGTANRETQYF. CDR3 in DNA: TGTGCCAGCAGTTTAAGGTCTGGGACGGCAAATAGGGAGACCCAGTACTTC.

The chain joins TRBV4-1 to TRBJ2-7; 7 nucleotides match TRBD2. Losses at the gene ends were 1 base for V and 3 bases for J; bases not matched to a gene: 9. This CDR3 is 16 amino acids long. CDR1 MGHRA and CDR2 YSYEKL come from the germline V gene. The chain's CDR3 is CASSQVVGGGLYEQYF. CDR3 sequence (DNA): TGCGCCAGCAGCCAAGTTGTGGGCGGGGGTCTCTACGAGCAGTACTTC.

CDR3 DNA sequence: TGTGCCATCGGGCCTTCCGGTGGGAACACAGATACGCAGTATTTT. Amino acids: CAIGPSGGNTDTQYF. J is TRBJ2-3 and V is TRBV10-3; no firm D call. This CDR3 contains 15 residues. Germline V CDR1 and CDR2: ENHRY, SYGVKD. V lost 8 bases, J lost 2 bases, and 17 bases lay in between.

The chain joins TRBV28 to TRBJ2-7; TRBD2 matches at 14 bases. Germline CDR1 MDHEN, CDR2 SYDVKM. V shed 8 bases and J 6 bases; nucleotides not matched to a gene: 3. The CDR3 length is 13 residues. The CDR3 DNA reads TGTGCCAGCCGACTAGCGGGAGGGCGCGAGCAGTACTTC. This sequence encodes CASRLAGGREQYF. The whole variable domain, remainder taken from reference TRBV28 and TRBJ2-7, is DVKVTQSSRYLVKRTGEKVFLECVQDMDHENMFWYRQDPGLGLRLIYFSYDVKMKEKGDIPEGYSVSREKKERFSLILESASTNQTSMYLCASRLAGGREQYFGPGTRLTVT.

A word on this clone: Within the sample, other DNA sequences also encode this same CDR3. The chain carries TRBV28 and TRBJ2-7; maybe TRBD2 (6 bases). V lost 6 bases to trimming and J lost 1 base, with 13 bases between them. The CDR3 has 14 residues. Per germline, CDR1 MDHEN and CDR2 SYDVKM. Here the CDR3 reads CASSFAGGSYEQYF. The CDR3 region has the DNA TGTGCCAGCAGCTTCGCAGGAGGGTCCTACGAGCAGTACTTC.

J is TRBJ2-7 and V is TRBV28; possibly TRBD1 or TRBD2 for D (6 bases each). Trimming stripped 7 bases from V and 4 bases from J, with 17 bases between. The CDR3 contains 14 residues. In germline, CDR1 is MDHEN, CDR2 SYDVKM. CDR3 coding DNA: TGTGCCAGCATGTCGGGGGCAGGGTCGTACGAGCAGTACTTC. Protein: CASMSGAGSYEQYF.

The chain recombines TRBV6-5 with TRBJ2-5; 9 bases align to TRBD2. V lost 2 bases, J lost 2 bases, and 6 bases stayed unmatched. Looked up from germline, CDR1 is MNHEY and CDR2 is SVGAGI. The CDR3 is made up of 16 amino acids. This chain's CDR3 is CASSYDSSGDQETQYF. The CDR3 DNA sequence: TGTGCCAGCAGTTACGATTCTAGCGGGGATCAAGAGACCCAGTACTTC.